This is a list of T cell receptor beta chains from one sample in a study of blood T cell repertoires in COVID-19. TCRdb keeps only in-frame clones here, not all; method: immunoSEQ multiplex PCR. Here the sample spans 150,000 to 200,000 clones, about 80% being singletons. The sequenced material came from peripheral blood. The receptors derive from a young man with active or convalescent COVID-19. Each CDR3 is given with its conserved first and last residue. Each record gives: V gene, D gene, J gene, clone size, CDR3 DNA, CDR3 protein. A D gene is named only where the DNA matches it firmly. Rows give clone size only sometimes, using once, few, many, or a class for an expanded clone.

TRBV2	NA	TRBJ1-5	once	TGTGCCAGTCAGGGTGTGGGATCAAATCAGCCCCAGCATTTT	CASQGVGSNQPQHF
TRBV2	TRBD2	TRBJ2-1	NA	TGTGCCAGCCTCCCGCTAGCGGCCTACAATGAGCAGTTCTTC	CASLPLAAYNEQFF
TRBV7-9	NA	TRBJ1-1	NA	TGTGCCAGCAGCTTAGATAGGGGCAGGGGGAACACTGAAGCTTTCTTT	CASSLDRGRGNTEAFF
TRBV24-1	TRBD1	TRBJ1-2	NA	TGTGCCACCAGTGATTTTCATGGACAGGGGAGGAACTATGGCTACACCTTC	CATSDFHGQGRNYGYTF
TRBV6-5	NA	TRBJ2-2	NA	TGTACAGCGTGGCGGGGCACCGGGGAGCTGTTTTTT	CTAWRGTGELFF
TRBV19	NA	TRBJ1-5	once	TGTGCCAGTAGCCCCAAGGGTGGAGGGGCAAATCAGCCCCAGCATTTT	CASSPKGGGANQPQHF
TRBV4-1	NA	TRBJ2-5	NA	TGCGCCAGCAGCTCCCAAACCGACATTGAAGAGACCCAGTACTTC	CASSSQTDIEETQYF
TRBV28	TRBD1	TRBJ1-2	few	TGTGCCAGCAGTTTATGGCACAGGGGAGATTCTGGCTATGGCTACACCTTC	CASSLWHRGDSGYGYTF
TRBV7-3	NA	TRBJ1-5	few	TGTGCCAGCAGCTTAACCGTCGATCAGCCCCAGCATTTT	CASSLTVDQPQHF
TRBV6-5	NA	TRBJ1-1	NA	TGTGCCACCGAATTCCGGACAGACGGTCGACGGGGAGCTTTCTTT	CATEFRTDGRRGAFF
TRBV28	TRBD1	TRBJ2-6	NA	TGTGCCAGCAGTTCCCCGCCGGAACAGGGGGCCTCTGGGGCCAACGTCCTGACTTTC	CASSSPPEQGASGANVLTF
TRBV7-2	NA	TRBJ1-1	NA	TGTGCCAGCCGGGAATTCTCGACGAGTTGGACTGAAGCTTTCTTT	CASREFSTSWTEAFF
TRBV7-8	TRBD1	TRBJ2-2	NA	TGTGCCAGCAAAGGGACAGGGAACACCGGGGAGCTGTTTTTT	CASKGTGNTGELFF
TRBV5-1	TRBD1	TRBJ2-1	few	TGCGCCAGCAGCTTGGGACAGGGCAATGAGCAGTTCTTC	CASSLGQGNEQFF
TRBV3-1/TRBV3-2	TRBD1	TRBJ1-1	NA	TGTGCCAGCAGCCATCGACAGGGGTACACTGAAGCTTTCTTT	CASSHRQGYTEAFF
TRBV30	TRBD1	TRBJ2-7	NA	TGTGCCTGGAGTGGAGGACAGGGTATAAACGAGCAGTACTTC	CAWSGGQGINEQYF
TRBV7-2	TRBD1	TRBJ1-2	NA	TGTGCCAGCAGCCCACCGATAGGGGGCAATGGCTACACCTTC	CASSPPIGGNGYTF
TRBV10-1	NA	TRBJ1-6	NA	TGCGCCAGCAGTGAGCAGGGGAATTCACCCCTCCACTTT	CASSEQGNSPLHF
TRBV10-1	TRBD1	TRBJ1-2	NA	TGCGCCAGCAGTGTGGACAGGGTCTATGGCTACACCTTC	CASSVDRVYGYTF
TRBV28	TRBD1	TRBJ1-2	few	TGTGCCAGCAGTTCCCCATCCGAACCAGGGGGCGCAGGTGGCTACACCTTC	CASSSPSEPGGAGGYTF
TRBV6-2/TRBV6-3	NA	TRBJ1-1	NA	TGTGCCAGCAGTTATTCAGGGTTCAACACTGAAGCTTTCTTT	CASSYSGFNTEAFF
TRBV6-4	TRBD1	TRBJ1-3	few	TGTGCCAGCAGTCCAGGGGGCGAGACCTCTGGAAACACCATATATTTT	CASSPGGETSGNTIYF
TRBV30	NA	TRBJ1-4	NA	TGTGCCTGGGCCGGGTCACAACTCACAGGTCGTCATGAAAAACTGTTTTTT	CAWAGSQLTGRHEKLFF
TRBV30	NA	TRBJ1-1	NA	TGTGCCTGGAACCCGACGGGGACTGAAGCTTTCTTT	CAWNPTGTEAFF
TRBV19	NA	TRBJ1-3	NA	TGTGCCAGTAGCAGAGCGGGAGATGGAAACACCATATATTTT	CASSRAGDGNTIYF
TRBV24-1	TRBD1	TRBJ1-5	NA	TGTGCCACAAACCCCGACACGCGGAGGGACAGGGATCAGCCCCAGCATTTT	CATNPDTRRDRDQPQHF
TRBV19	TRBD1	TRBJ1-2	NA	TGTGCCAGTAGTGCGGACAGGGGAGACTATGGCTACACCTTC	CASSADRGDYGYTF
TRBV2	NA	TRBJ1-1	NA	TGTGCCAGCAGTGACTCAGGGGTAATCACTGAAGCTTTCTTT	CASSDSGVITEAFF
TRBV28	NA	TRBJ1-3	NA	TGTGCCAGCAGTTTCGGTCTGGGAAACACCATATATTTT	CASSFGLGNTIYF
TRBV6-5	NA	TRBJ1-2	NA	TGTGCCAGCAGTTACTCGGCAGGGCTGGGGGGGGGCTACACCTTC	CASSYSAGLGGGYTF
TRBV5-1	NA	TRBJ2-2	NA	TGCGCCAGCAGCTTGGGGACGGGGGTCAACACCGGGGAGCTGTTTTTT	CASSLGTGVNTGELFF
TRBV4-3	NA	TRBJ2-7	once	TGCGCCAGCAGCCAAGTGGTTGGTGCGGGGGCGGGCGAGCAGTACTTC	CASSQVVGAGAGEQYF
TRBV24-1	NA	TRBJ1-2	NA	TGTGCCACCAGTGACCCGGGACTTCTGGACTATGGCTACACCTTC	CATSDPGLLDYGYTF
TRBV15	TRBD2	TRBJ2-3	NA	TGTGCCACCGGACTAGCGGGGCTCACAGATACGCAGTATTTT	CATGLAGLTDTQYF
TRBV14	NA	TRBJ2-3	NA	TGTGCCAGCAGCCACGGACTGCACGCTAGCACAGATACGCAGTATTTT	CASSHGLHASTDTQYF
TRBV7-2	TRBD1	TRBJ1-2	once	TGTGCCAGCAGCCCACTACGGACAGGGAACTATGGCTACACCTTC	CASSPLRTGNYGYTF
TRBV3-1/TRBV3-2	NA	TRBJ1-4	NA	TGTGCCAGCAGCCAAGGCGTCAACGAGAGCAATGAAAAACTGTTTTTT	CASSQGVNESNEKLFF
TRBV30	TRBD1	TRBJ1-6	NA	TGTGCCTGGAGCGGCAGACAGGGCGGGAATTCACCCCTCCACTTT	CAWSGRQGGNSPLHF
TRBV20-1	TRBD2	TRBJ2-3	NA	TGCAGTGCTAGTACAGCGGGGGGTCGGACAGATACGCAGTATTTT	CSASTAGGRTDTQYF
TRBV7-6	TRBD1	TRBJ2-2	NA	TGTGCCAGCAGCTTAGAGGGACAGACGAACACCGGGGAGCTGTTTTTT	CASSLEGQTNTGELFF
TRBV5-1	TRBD2	TRBJ2-5	NA	TGCGCCAGCAGCCAACTCCCGGGACTAGCCCAAGAGACCCAGTACTTC	CASSQLPGLAQETQYF